The 24 T cell receptor beta chains below come from one sample, sequenced in a study of shared clonotypes between healthy human individuals. In the naive CD8 group, cells lacked CD45RO and were positively selected for CCR7, so terminally differentiated effector memory CD45RA+ cells were left out. Sequencing was performed with immunoSEQ multiplex PCR; in TCRdb, only in-frame clones are kept and a portion is missing. The top ten clones hold roughly 1.8% of a sample with about 2.1 million clones, 85% to 95% of them seen once. Sequencing used naive CD8+ T cells from PBMCs. Every receptor here comes from a man younger than 30 in good health. Some clones in this sample may be carry-over from other donors' samples.

This clone showed up just once. The rearrangement uses TRBV9 and TRBJ2-1; D assignment may be TRBD1 or TRBD2 (6 bases each). Per the germline V gene, CDR1 is SGDLS and CDR2 is YYNGEE. Trimming stripped 4 bases from V and 15 bases from J, with 17 bases between. This CDR3 spans 12 amino acids. The CDR3 DNA sequence: TGTGCCAGCAGCCAAAGGGGGGACTTCCTGTTCTTC. Translation: CASSQRGDFLFF.

This sequence joins TRBV27 and TRBJ2-1, with 7 bases matching TRBD1. In germline, CDR1 is MNHEY, CDR2 SMNVEV (reference sequence). V was clipped by 7 bases and J by 3 bases; unmatched bases: 12. The CDR3 is 16 residues long. CDR3 DNA: TGTGCCAGCATCTCCATCACAGGGGATAACTACAATGAGCAGTTCTTC. This codes for CASISITGDNYNEQFF.

The chain links TRBV6-5 to TRBJ1-1; no clear D gene. The CDR3 spans 14 residues. V shed 4 bases and J shed 7 bases, with 16 bases lying between them. From germline, CDR1 is MNHEY and CDR2 SVGAGI. The CDR3, as DNA: TGTGCCAGCAGTTCCATGTTGTTAGCCGGTGAAGCTTTCTTT. Its translation is CASSSMLLAGEAFF.

Turning to this clone: Other DNA sequences within the sample encode an identical CDR3. The chain couples TRBV19 to TRBJ1-1; D gene ambiguous. The V gene lost 1 base and the J gene lost 8 bases, with 5 bases spanning the gap. CDR1 is LNHDA, CDR2 SQIVND, per germline (reference sequence). This CDR3 has 11 residues. The CDR3 here is CASSIGREAFF. CDR3 coding DNA: TGTGCCAGTAGTATAGGGCGCGAAGCTTTCTTT.

In DNA form, the CDR3 reads TGCGCCAGCAGCTTGGAGAGCGGGGACCCCTACGAGCAGTACTTC. Its translation: CASSLESGDPYEQYF. V usage is TRBV5-1 and J usage is TRBJ2-7, with TRBD2 matching over 7 bases. J lost 2 bases, V lost 0 bases, and 5 bases had no gene match. Looked up from germline, CDR1 is SGHRS and CDR2 is YFSETQ. The CDR3 has 15 residues.

The chain links TRBV19 to TRBJ2-2; no reliable D call. CDR1 and CDR2 from the germline V gene are LNHDA and SQIVND (reference sequence). V was trimmed by 1 base and J by 6 bases, leaving 6 bases between them. The CDR3 is made up of 13 amino acids. The CDR3 loop is CASSIGPAGELFF. CDR3 coding DNA: TGTGCCAGTAGTATAGGGCCAGCCGGGGAGCTGTTTTTT.

The chain is built from TRBV6-1 and TRBJ2-7; TRBD1 agrees at 7 bases. Germline assignment: CDR1 MNHNS and CDR2 SASEGT. CDR3 length: 13 amino acids. The trim removed 5 bases at V and 4 bases at J, leaving 5 bases unmatched. CDR3 DNA: TGTGCCAGCAGTCCAGGGGGAAATTACGAGCAGTACTTC. This gives the protein CASSPGGNYEQYF.

The chain couples TRBV13 to TRBJ2-2; maybe TRBD1 (7 bases). Germline CDR1 PRHDT, CDR2 FYEKMQ (reference sequence). This CDR3 is 16 amino acids long. The germline V and J ends were trimmed by 4 bases and 3 bases, with 15 bases remaining between them. The chain's CDR3 is CASSSDREVDTGELFF. The CDR3 nucleotides read TGTGCCAGCAGCTCCGACAGGGAGGTGGACACCGGGGAGCTGTTTTTT. Using reference TRBV13 and TRBJ2-2 for the parts outside the CDR3, the full variable domain is AAGVIQSPRHLIKEKRETATLKCYPIPRHDTVYWYQQGPGQDPQFLISFYEKMQSDKGSIPDRFSAQQFSDYHSELNMSSLELGDSALYFCASSSDREVDTGELFFGEGSRLTVL.

This clone was observed once. The chain couples TRBV4-1 to TRBJ2-2; 10 bases line up with TRBD2. CDR3 length: 16 residues. Looked up from germline, CDR1 is MGHRA and CDR2 is YSYEKL. Trimming at V came to 4 bases and at J to 2 bases, leaving 4 bases not matched to a gene. The CDR3: CASSPIAGGNTGELFF. The CDR3, as DNA: TGCGCCAGCAGCCCCATAGCGGGAGGTAACACCGGGGAGCTGTTTTTT.

J is TRBJ2-1 and V is TRBV9; 8 nucleotides agree with TRBD1. Trimming took 4 bases from V and 1 from J; bases not matched to a gene: 7. The CDR3 is 16 residues long. Germline V gene lookup returns CDR1 SGDLS and CDR2 YYNGEE. The CDR3 region has the DNA TGTGCCAGCAGCACCCCGGACAGGGATTCCTACAATGAGCAGTTCTTC. It codes for CASSTPDRDSYNEQFF.

The chain links TRBV6-1 to TRBJ1-5, with TRBD1 matching 9 bases. J was trimmed by 0 bases and V by 5 bases; bases with no gene match: 2. Germline V gene lookup returns CDR1 MNHNS and CDR2 SASEGT. This CDR3 comprises 15 residues. CDR3 loop: CASSPQGASNQPQHF. Here the CDR3 DNA reads TGTGCCAGCAGTCCACAGGGGGCTAGCAATCAGCCCCAGCATTTT.

This chain links TRBV28 with TRBJ2-2; 7 bases are shared with TRBD1. The germline V gene has CDR1 MDHEN and CDR2 SYDVKM. The V gene end was trimmed by 7 bases and the J gene end by 9 bases; junction bases not matched to a gene: 11. The CDR3 contains 14 residues. The CDR3 coding sequence is TGTGCCAGCACTGACAGGGCGTCCGACCGGGAGCTGTTTTTT. Protein sequence: CASTDRASDRELFF.

The rearrangement links TRBV7-3 to TRBJ2-1; D not resolved. Germline CDR1 and CDR2: SGHTA and FQGTGA. There are 14 residues in the CDR3. V gave up 5 bases and J gave up 4 bases, with 12 bases separating them. CDR3 bases: TGTGCCAGCAGCCAAGGGCTAGAATACAATGAGCAGTTCTTC. It codes for CASSQGLEYNEQFF.

The rearrangement links TRBV4-1 to TRBJ1-1; D gene uncertain. V shed 4 bases and J shed 9 bases, with 24 bases lying between them. Germline-derived CDR1 and CDR2 are MGHRA and YSYEKL. The CDR3 is 16 residues long. The DNA of the CDR3 is TGCGCCAGCAGCCCGAGAAAAGGATCCGGCCGAGGACAAGCTTTCTTT. Its translation: CASSPRKGSGRGQAFF.

This clone was counted once. The chain is built from TRBV27 and TRBJ2-7; D gene unclear. CDR3 length: 15 residues. CDR1 MNHEY and CDR2 SMNVEV come from the germline V gene (reference sequence). The V gene lost 1 base and the J gene lost 0 bases, with 10 bases spanning the gap. The CDR3 DNA is TGTGCCAGCAGTTTATTCGGTCCAGGCTCCTACGAGCAGTACTTC. Residues: CASSLFGPGSYEQYF.

The J gene is TRBJ2-1, the V gene TRBV25-1, with 11 bases matching TRBD2. The CDR3 length is 13 residues. The germline gives CDR1 MGHDK, CDR2 SYGVNS. V gave up 6 bases and J gave up 6 bases; unmatched junction bases: 1. The CDR3 DNA follows: TGTGCCAGCAGACTAGCGGGAGCCAATGAGCAGTTCTTC. Translated, it gives CASRLAGANEQFF.

This chain uses TRBV5-6 with TRBJ2-1, with D perhaps matching TRBD2 (5 bases). Per the germline V gene, CDR1 is SGHDT and CDR2 is YYEEEE. Deletions cut 4 bases from V and 0 bases from J, with 11 bases between. This CDR3 is 15 amino acids long. The CDR3 sequence is CASSAGGSSYNEQFF. DNA of the CDR3: TGTGCCAGCAGCGCTGGAGGCAGCTCCTACAATGAGCAGTTCTTC.

V is TRBV6-1 and J is TRBJ2-7, with TRBD1 identical over 9 bases. The J segment lost 2 bases and the V segment lost 3 bases, leaving 5 bases of the junction unmatched. There are 15 residues in the CDR3. CDR1 and CDR2 (germline): MNHNS, SASEGT. In DNA, the CDR3 is TGTGCCAGCAGTGAGGGGACAGGGACCCCCTACGAGCAGTACTTC. Its translation is CASSEGTGTPYEQYF.

V usage is TRBV4-1 and J usage is TRBJ2-1; TRBD2 matches at 8 bases. Trimming cost V 0 bases and J 5 bases; bases outside gene matches: 6. From germline, CDR1 is MGHRA and CDR2 YSYEKL. The CDR3 has 16 residues. As DNA, the CDR3 is TGCGCCAGCAGCCAAGATCGGGGGGGAGGCAACAATGAGCAGTTCTTC. As protein: CASSQDRGGGNNEQFF.

The chain joins TRBV4-1 to TRBJ2-7; 7 nucleotides align to TRBD1. Trimming at V came to 0 bases and at J to 2 bases, leaving 7 bases not matched to a gene. This CDR3 region has 16 residues. CDR1 is MGHRA and CDR2 is YSYEKL in the germline V gene. CDR3 residues: CASSQEATGWAYEQYF. The DNA of the CDR3 is TGCGCCAGCAGCCAAGAGGCGACAGGGTGGGCCTACGAGCAGTACTTC.

V gene TRBV11-2 combines with J gene TRBJ2-3; 8 bases match TRBD2. Trimming took 5 bases from V and 4 from J; bases not matched to a gene: 14. The CDR3 runs to 17 residues. Germline CDR1 SGHAT, CDR2 FQNNGV. The CDR3 loop reads CASSPEMVAGTPDTQYF. Here the CDR3 DNA reads TGTGCCAGCAGCCCTGAAATGGTAGCGGGAACCCCAGATACGCAGTATTTT.

The rearrangement links TRBV28 to TRBJ2-3, with 9 bases identical to TRBD2. The CDR3 is made up of 19 amino acids. The trim removed 5 bases at V and 0 bases at J, leaving 15 bases unmatched. The germline gives CDR1 MDHEN, CDR2 SYDVKM. This CDR3 is CASSPIGLAGYSSTDTQYF. As DNA, the CDR3 is TGTGCCAGCAGTCCCATAGGTCTAGCGGGATACTCTAGCACAGATACGCAGTATTTT.

V is TRBV11-1 and J is TRBJ1-1; D may be TRBD1 (6 bases). The length of the CDR3 is 14 residues. V was pared by 7 bases and J by 3 bases, with 15 bases between. CDR1 and CDR2 (germline): SGHAT, FQDESV (reference sequence). This chain's CDR3 is CASTVRGTYTEAFF. DNA for the CDR3: TGTGCCAGCACCGTGAGGGGGACCTACACTGAAGCTTTCTTT.

The chain employs TRBV28 and TRBJ2-1; 13 nucleotides align to TRBD2. Germline V CDR1 and CDR2: MDHEN, SYDVKM. The CDR3 has 14 residues. The trim removed 6 bases at V and 9 bases at J, leaving 5 bases unmatched. The CDR3 DNA is TGTGCCAGCAGCTTACTAGCGGGAGGGGCTGAGCAGTTCTTC. As protein: CASSLLAGGAEQFF.